Presented here are 25 T cell receptor beta chains from one specimen sequenced in a study of T cell responses to AZD1222 COVID-19 vaccine. Some clones are missing from TCRdb's copy, which holds only in-frame ones; the method was immunoSEQ multiplex PCR. The table shows 120,000 or so clones, with around 90% occurring only once. This specimen was peripheral blood, taken on day 0 of AZD1222 vaccination. The receptors here all came from an adult in good health.

This rearrangement joins TRBV2 to TRBJ1-3; 10 nucleotides match TRBD1. This CDR3 has 16 residues. Germline loops: CDR1 SNHLY, CDR2 FYNNEI. Trimming took 4 bases from V and 4 from J; bases not matched to a gene: 7. CDR3 residues: CASSGPGTGAGNTIYF. CDR3 DNA: TGTGCCAGCAGTGGTCCCGGGACAGGGGCGGGAAACACCATATATTTT.

The DNA of the CDR3 is TGTGCCAGCAGTTTCGGGCTTTTTAACTATGGCTACACCTTC. Its protein is CASSFGLFNYGYTF. The chain is built from TRBV28 and TRBJ1-2; D gene uncertain. CDR3 size: 14 residues. The V gene lost 3 bases and the J gene lost 1 base, with 9 bases spanning the gap. CDR1 is MDHEN and CDR2 is SYDVKM in the germline V gene.

The CDR3 is CASSLGPSGFNYEQYF. CDR3 nucleotides: TGTGCCAGCAGCTTAGGACCTAGCGGATTCAATTACGAGCAGTACTTC. The J gene is TRBJ2-7, the V gene TRBV7-9; TRBD2 aligns across 7 bases. The CDR3 spans 16 residues. V lost 1 base, J lost 4 bases, and 10 bases stayed unmatched. Germline assignment: CDR1 SEHNR and CDR2 FQNEAQ (reference sequence).

The V and J genes are TRBV20-1 and TRBJ2-3; TRBD1 or TRBD2 may be the D gene (5 bases each). The CDR3 consists of 14 residues. Per germline, CDR1 DFQATT and CDR2 SNEGSKA (reference sequence). The ends were cut back, 5 bases at V and 3 bases at J, with 15 bases in the middle. CDR3 bases: TGCAGTGCTGGTGGGGGACGGAAAACAGATACGCAGTATTTT. This translates into CSAGGGRKTDTQYF.

The V gene is TRBV5-1, the J gene TRBJ2-7, with 12 bases identical to TRBD2. Germline V CDR1 and CDR2: SGHRS, YFSETQ. The CDR3 extends over 16 amino acids. V lost 4 bases and J lost 1; bases outside the gene matches: 6. CDR3 in amino acids: CASSPRLAGESYEQYF. The CDR3 DNA is TGCGCCAGCAGCCCCCGACTAGCGGGAGAATCCTACGAGCAGTACTTC.

This chain links TRBV28 with TRBJ2-1, with TRBD2 matching over 11 bases. The V and J ends lost 2 bases and 4 bases, in that order; junction bases with no gene match: 19. The CDR3 is 21 amino acids. In germline, CDR1 is MDHEN, CDR2 SYDVKM. Here the CDR3 DNA reads TGTGCCAGCAGTTTAAAGGTTGGACTAGCGGGTAGGGCGACCTCATACAATGAGCAGTTCTTC. Its protein is CASSLKVGLAGRATSYNEQFF.

The CDR3 protein is CSGRQGGEKLFF. The CDR3 nucleotides are TGCAGCGGACGGCAAGGGGGTGAAAAACTGTTTTTT. V is TRBV29-1 and J is TRBJ1-4; possible D gene TRBD1, 6 bases. The V end lost 7 bases, the J end lost 7 bases, and 13 bases lay between the germline ends. CDR1 and CDR2 (germline): SQVTM, ANQGSEA. The CDR3 is made up of 12 amino acids. Complete variable domain (other parts from reference TRBV29-1 and TRBJ1-4): SAVISQKPSRDICQRGTSLTIQCQVDSQVTMMFWYRQQPGQSLTLIATANQGSEATYESGFVIDKFPISRPNLTFSTLTVSNMSPEDSSIYLCSGRQGGEKLFFGSGTQLSVL.

This chain uses TRBV3-1 (or the pseudogene TRBV3-2) with TRBJ1-1, with D unresolved. V dropped 2 bases and J dropped 11 bases, with 15 bases sitting between them. CDR1 LGHDT and CDR2 YNNKEL come from the germline V gene (reference sequence). The CDR3 consists of 13 residues. The CDR3 DNA follows: TGTGCCAGCAGCCAATTAGCCGGGCACCATGCTTTCTTT. It translates to CASSQLAGHHAFF.

The V gene is TRBV9, the J gene TRBJ1-2, with 8 bases lining up with TRBD1. The V segment lost 2 bases and the J segment 2 bases; nucleotides outside the gene matches: 8. Germline CDR1 SGDLS, CDR2 YYNGEE. The CDR3 sequence is 16 residues long. The CDR3 bases are TGTGCCAGCAGCGTTAGATACCAGGGGGCAAACTATGGCTACACCTTC. This translates into CASSVRYQGANYGYTF.

This chain uses TRBV27 with TRBJ1-5; a possible D gene is TRBD1 (5 bases). Trimming left V 4 bases short and J 6 bases short, with 10 bases between. The CDR3 has 13 residues. From germline, CDR1 is MNHEY and CDR2 SMNVEV (reference sequence). The CDR3 DNA reads as TGTGCCAGCAGTTCGCGGGGCGGTCAGCCCCAGCATTTT. Its protein product is CASSSRGGQPQHF.

This chain links TRBV28 with TRBJ2-5; TRBD1 matches at 9 bases. In germline, CDR1 is MDHEN, CDR2 SYDVKM. The V gene end was trimmed by 6 bases and the J gene end by 6 bases; junction bases not matched to a gene: 8. This CDR3 is 14 amino acids long. CDR3 DNA: TGTGCCAGCAGACGACAGGGGGAGGGAAAGACCCAGTACTTC. Amino acids: CASRRQGEGKTQYF.

The rearrangement links TRBV5-1 to TRBJ2-4, with a weak D call TRBD2 (5 bases). Trimming took off 0 bases at V and 3 bases at J, with 10 bases between the two ends. The CDR3 consists of 15 residues. Germline V gene lookup returns CDR1 SGHRS and CDR2 YFSETQ. The CDR3 sequence: CASSLGSGVKNIQYF. The DNA for the CDR3 is TGCGCCAGCAGCTTGGGTTCCGGGGTCAAAAACATTCAGTACTTC.

The chain employs TRBV9 and TRBJ1-4; D uncertain. Germline CDR1 is SGDLS and CDR2 is YYNGEE. V lost 4 bases, J lost 5 bases, and 15 bases lay in between. There are 15 residues in the CDR3. CDR3 in DNA: TGTGCCAGCAGCACCTCGTACAGACCGAATGAAAAACTGTTTTTT. It is translated as CASSTSYRPNEKLFF.

This clone came up a few times. The chain joins TRBV15 to TRBJ2-7, with D possibly matching TRBD2 (5 bases). V was shortened by 2 bases and J by 6 bases, with 14 bases between the two germline ends. The CDR3 contains 14 residues. CDR1 and CDR2 (germline): LNHNV, YYDKDF (reference sequence). DNA for the CDR3: TGTGCCACCAGCAGACCCACCAATCGGGGCGAGCAGTACTTC. Translating gives CATSRPTNRGEQYF.

CDR3 coding DNA: TGTGCCACCAAGCTAGCCGTAGCTTCCGGGGAGCTGTTTTTT. This codes for CATKLAVASGELFF. This chain connects TRBV19 to TRBJ2-2, with D tentatively TRBD2 (5 bases). V lost 10 bases to trimming and J lost 6 bases, with 18 bases between them. This CDR3 region has 14 residues. Germline V gene sequence: CDR1 LNHDA, CDR2 SQIVND (reference sequence).

The CDR3 reads CASSQGHVGPYEQYF. DNA for the CDR3: TGCGCCAGCAGCCAAGGTCATGTGGGGCCCTACGAGCAGTACTTC. The V call is TRBV4-1, the J call TRBJ2-7; TRBD1 is a possible D gene (5 bases). Germline-derived CDR1 and CDR2 are MGHRA and YSYEKL. The length of the CDR3 is 15 residues. V dropped 1 base and J dropped 2 bases, with 12 bases sitting between them.

V gene TRBV4-1 combines with J gene TRBJ2-3; weak D call: TRBD1 (5 bases). Germline CDR1 is MGHRA and CDR2 is YSYEKL. Between the trimmed V and J ends, which lost 1 base and 3 bases, there was a span of 17 bases. This CDR3 contains 17 residues. CDR3 sequence: CASSQGQGGPGTDTQYF. The CDR3 DNA reads TGCGCCAGCAGCCAAGGTCAGGGTGGTCCTGGGACAGATACGCAGTATTTT.

This clone was seen only once. The CDR3 sequence is CASSFEPNIQYF. CDR3 DNA sequence: TGTGCCAGCAGCTTCGAACCAAACATTCAGTACTTC. This chain links TRBV13 with TRBJ2-4, with unresolved D. Germline V gene data show CDR1 as PRHDT and CDR2 as FYEKMQ (reference sequence). Trimming left V 3 bases short and J 6 bases short, with 6 bases between. The CDR3 sequence is 12 residues long.

The chain uses TRBV7-2 and TRBJ2-5; 8 bases map to TRBD2. The CDR3 covers 15 residues. Germline V gene sequence: CDR1 SGHTA, CDR2 FQGNSA. With 5 bases clipped from V and 5 bases from J, the junction kept 10 bases outside the gene matches. For the CDR3, the DNA is TGTGCCAGCAGCGGAAGGGCGGGAGGCGCTGAGACCCAGTACTTC. Encoded protein: CASSGRAGGAETQYF.

This rearrangement joins TRBV27 to TRBJ2-7; the match to TRBD2 covers 10 bases. The V gene's germline CDR1 is MNHEY and CDR2 SMNVEV (reference sequence). There are 16 residues in the CDR3. The V and J ends lost 4 bases and 3 bases, in that order; junction bases with no gene match: 9. CDR3 nucleotides: TGTGCCAGCAGTTCAGTCCCAGCGGGAGGGCTCTACGAGCAGTACTTC. Translated, it gives CASSSVPAGGLYEQYF.

The chain combines TRBV24-1 with TRBJ2-2, with D uncertain. Germline V gene sequence: CDR1 KGHDR, CDR2 SFDVKD. This CDR3 is built from 11 residues. The CDR3 region is CALSNTGELFF. The CDR3 DNA reads as TGTGCTTTGTCGAACACCGGGGAGCTGTTTTTT.

The table lists this clone with a count of one. This rearrangement joins TRBV7-3 to TRBJ2-1; 10 nucleotides align to TRBD2. Germline CDR1 is SGHTA and CDR2 is FQGTGA. The V and J ends lost 5 bases and 7 bases, in that order; junction bases with no gene match: 11. The CDR3 runs to 16 residues. The CDR3 DNA follows: TGTGCCAGCAGCAAACGTACTAGCGGGACCGGGAATGAGCAGTTCTTC. Protein: CASSKRTSGTGNEQFF.

The CDR3 loop is CASSQDLLSGNTIYF. The CDR3 DNA reads as TGTGCCAGCAGCCAAGACTTGCTCTCTGGAAACACCATATATTTT. The chain carries TRBV3-1 (or the pseudogene TRBV3-2) and TRBJ1-3; D not certain. CDR1 and CDR2 (germline): LGHDT, YNNKEL (reference sequence). This CDR3 comprises 15 residues. V dropped 0 bases and J dropped 0 bases, with 6 bases sitting between them.

This clone was observed a handful of times. The rearrangement links TRBV28 to TRBJ1-5; D is unresolved. Germline V gives CDR1 MDHEN, CDR2 SYDVKM. There are 11 residues in the CDR3. Trimming shortened V by 3 bases and J by 11 bases, and 8 bases separated the two germline ends. The CDR3 loop reads CASSLVGAQHF. CDR3 coding DNA: TGTGCCAGCAGTTTGGTCGGGGCCCAGCATTTT.

The chain uses TRBV5-1 and TRBJ2-1; D uncertain. V lost 0 bases to trimming and J lost 1 base, with 11 bases between them. The germline V gene has CDR1 SGHRS and CDR2 YFSETQ. The CDR3 contains 16 residues. The CDR3 DNA reads TGCGCCAGCAGCTTGGATGGCGCCCCATCCTACAATGAGCAGTTCTTC. It encodes CASSLDGAPSYNEQFF.